The 31 T cell receptor beta chains below all came from one sample that was sequenced in a study of blood T cell repertoires in COVID-19. Here immunoSEQ multiplex PCR was the method, and the copy in TCRdb shows in-frame clones only, minus some. The sample contains more than 150,000 clones, just over 85% of which appear only once. The specimen was peripheral blood. The receptors originated from a man aged 45-65 years with active or convalescent COVID-19.

This clone was counted a few times. This rearrangement joins TRBV27 to TRBJ2-5; TRBD2 agrees at 8 bases. Looked up from germline, CDR1 is MNHEY and CDR2 is SMNVEV (reference sequence). The CDR3 spans 16 residues. V trimming: 2 bases; J trimming: 5 bases; junction bases outside the gene matches: 10. Written as DNA, the CDR3 is TGTGCCAGCAGTTTAAGAAGTCGGGGGACTAGGGAGACCCAGTACTTC. This gives the protein CASSLRSRGTRETQYF.

Only one count was recorded for this clone. The J gene is TRBJ2-4, the V gene TRBV6-5, with D maybe TRBD2 (6 bases). From germline, CDR1 is MNHEY and CDR2 SVGAGI. With 0 bases removed from V and 4 bases from J, the gap between germline ends came to 13 bases. The CDR3 runs 16 residues. This chain's CDR3 is CASSYSLGGVKNIQYF. CDR3 nucleotide sequence: TGTGCCAGCAGTTACTCACTAGGCGGGGTTAAAAACATTCAGTACTTC.

The chain is built from TRBV29-1 and TRBJ1-1, with 7 bases matching TRBD1. The CDR3 is 13 amino acids. The V gene end was trimmed by 7 bases and the J gene end by 1 base; junction bases not matched to a gene: 6. CDR1 and CDR2 (germline): SQVTM, ANQGSEA. This CDR3 is CSAGTAQNTEAFF. CDR3 bases: TGCAGCGCGGGGACAGCTCAGAACACTGAAGCTTTCTTT. The full variable domain, in which reference TRBV29-1 and TRBJ1-1 provide the parts outside the CDR3, is SAVISQKPSRDICQRGTSLTIQCQVDSQVTMMFWYRQQPGQSLTLIATANQGSEATYESGFVIDKFPISRPNLTFSTLTVSNMSPEDSSIYLCSAGTAQNTEAFFGQGTRLTVV.

This clone is judged medium-sized. The V and J genes are TRBV6-5 and TRBJ1-1; possible D gene TRBD1, 6 bases. Trimming removed 5 bases at V and 6 bases at J, with 16 bases between. This CDR3 region has 14 residues. The germline CDR1 and CDR2 sequences are MNHEY and SVGAGI. The CDR3: CASSPGEGRSEAFF. The CDR3 DNA is TGTGCCAGCAGTCCAGGGGAGGGTAGGTCTGAAGCTTTCTTT.

The chain couples TRBV19 to TRBJ1-5, with 8 bases lining up with TRBD1. Germline loops: CDR1 LNHDA, CDR2 SQIVND (reference sequence). This CDR3 is built from 15 residues. V shed 5 bases, J shed 4 bases, and the junction held 7 bases outside the gene matches. The CDR3 protein is CASSPGQGRNQPQHF. CDR3 DNA: TGTGCCAGTAGTCCTGGACAGGGAAGGAATCAGCCCCAGCATTTT.

This clone was seen only once. V is TRBV5-1 and J is TRBJ2-1; D is unclear. This CDR3 has 14 amino acids. Germline V gives CDR1 SGHRS, CDR2 YFSETQ. V was trimmed by 8 bases and J by 0 bases, leaving 12 bases between them. The CDR3 coding sequence is TGCGCCAGTTCGGCGGCTAGCTCCTACAATGAGCAGTTCTTC. Translated: CASSAASSYNEQFF.

The rearrangement links TRBV11-2 to TRBJ2-5, with a weak D call TRBD1 (6 bases). Germline V gives CDR1 SGHAT, CDR2 FQNNGV. V was trimmed by 3 bases and J by 5 bases, leaving 13 bases between them. This CDR3 has 14 amino acids. In DNA form, the CDR3 reads TGTGCCAGCAGCTTTACAGGGTCACGGGAGACCCAGTACTTC. This gives the protein CASSFTGSRETQYF.

This chain joins TRBV5-5 and TRBJ2-5; D might be TRBD2 (6 bases). CDR1 is SGHKS and CDR2 is YYEKEE in the germline V gene (reference sequence). This CDR3 spans 13 amino acids. The V gene lost 5 bases and the J gene lost 3 bases, with 11 bases spanning the gap. The CDR3 reads CASSSGREETQYF. As DNA, the CDR3 is TGTGCCAGCAGTTCCGGGAGAGAAGAGACCCAGTACTTC.

The V call is TRBV6-5, the J call TRBJ2-7; D is undetermined. CDR1 is MNHEY, CDR2 SVGAGI, per germline. This CDR3 contains 14 residues. Trimming left V 2 bases short and J 0 bases short, with 8 bases between. CDR3 sequence: CASSYGQLSYEQYF. CDR3 coding DNA: TGTGCCAGCAGTTACGGGCAGCTCTCCTACGAGCAGTACTTC.

This sequence joins TRBV19 and TRBJ1-1; TRBD1 might be the D (5 bases). Per germline, CDR1 LNHDA and CDR2 SQIVND (reference sequence). With 7 bases removed from V and 1 base from J, the gap between germline ends came to 19 bases. The CDR3 extends over 16 amino acids. Written as DNA, the CDR3 is TGTGCCAGTATCTTAAGGGTGGGGCAGCCGAACACTGAAGCTTTCTTT. Translating it yields CASILRVGQPNTEAFF.

The V and J genes are TRBV6-4 and TRBJ2-2, with D maybe TRBD1 (6 bases). Between the trimmed V and J ends, which lost 0 bases and 1 base, there was a span of 9 bases. In germline, CDR1 is MRHNA, CDR2 SNTAGT. There are 16 residues in the CDR3. This CDR3 is CASSDSPGQNTGELFF. The CDR3 DNA sequence: TGTGCCAGCAGTGACTCTCCGGGACAGAACACCGGGGAGCTGTTTTTT.

V and J are TRBV6-6 and TRBJ1-5; D perhaps matches TRBD1 (5 bases). Deletions cut 0 bases from V and 6 bases from J, with 12 bases between. The germline V gene has CDR1 MNHNY and CDR2 SVGAGI (reference sequence). The CDR3 contains 15 residues. CDR3 residues: CASSYSSRGVQPQHF. In DNA form, the CDR3 reads TGTGCCAGCAGTTACTCGAGCCGGGGGGTTCAGCCCCAGCATTTT.

The chain links TRBV25-1 to TRBJ2-3; 9 bases map to TRBD2. The ends lost 5 bases at V and 8 bases at J; junction bases unmatched: 20. This CDR3 is built from 18 residues. Germline loops: CDR1 MGHDK, CDR2 SYGVNS. The CDR3 loop is CASSSPRAERGVVGTQYF. The CDR3 DNA reads TGTGCCAGCAGTTCCCCTCGGGCGGAGCGGGGGGTTGTGGGTACGCAGTATTTT. The full variable domain, its missing parts supplied by reference TRBV25-1 and TRBJ2-3, is EADIYQTPRYLVIGTGKKITLECSQTMGHDKMYWYQQDPGMELHLIHYSYGVNSTEKGDLSSESTVSRIRTEHFPLTLESARPSHTSQYLCASSSPRAERGVVGTQYFGPGTRLTVL.

The genes are TRBV6-5 and TRBJ1-4, with 8 bases aligning to TRBD1. Germline loops: CDR1 MNHEY, CDR2 SVGAGI. The trim removed 2 bases at V and 11 bases at J, leaving 7 bases unmatched. The CDR3 extends over 14 amino acids. The CDR3 DNA sequence: TGTGCCAGCAGTTACGGTCAGGGGGCAGTTAAACTGTTTTTT. Translated: CASSYGQGAVKLFF.

This chain connects TRBV18 to TRBJ1-4; no firm D call. The CDR3 loop spans 12 amino acids. Germline V gives CDR1 KGHSH, CDR2 LQKENI. Trimming removed 3 bases from V and 4 bases from J, with 3 bases in between. This CDR3 is CASSPVNEKLFF. DNA for the CDR3: TGTGCCAGCTCACCCGTTAATGAAAAACTGTTTTTT.

The V gene is TRBV6-2 or TRBV6-3, the J gene TRBJ1-2; a possible D gene is TRBD1 (6 bases). Germline V lookup: CDR1 MNHEY, CDR2 SVGEGT. The CDR3 consists of 12 residues. Trimming stripped 6 bases from V and 3 bases from J, with 8 bases between. The DNA of the CDR3 is TGTGCCAGCAGCAGGGGCGACTATGGCTACACCTTC. Amino acid sequence: CASSRGDYGYTF.

The chain uses TRBV24-1 and TRBJ1-1; 7 nucleotides align to TRBD1. The CDR3 is made up of 17 amino acids. Germline values: CDR1 KGHDR, CDR2 SFDVKD. V dropped 3 bases and J dropped 10; count of bases not matched to a gene: 19. Written as DNA, the CDR3 is TGTGCCACCAGTGATCCCACAGGGGCCGCAGTAACGAAAGGAGCTTTCTTT. Amino acid sequence: CATSDPTGAAVTKGAFF.

This chain connects TRBV9 to TRBJ1-3, with 7 nucleotides matching TRBD1. The CDR3 has 14 residues. Germline assignment: CDR1 SGDLS and CDR2 YYNGEE. J lost 2 bases, V lost 3 bases, and 2 bases had no gene match. CDR3 nucleotide sequence: TGTGCCAGCAGCGCGGACAGGCCTGGAAACACCATATATTTT. The encoded protein is CASSADRPGNTIYF.

This clone was detected only a few times. The chain links TRBV2 to TRBJ2-2, with D maybe TRBD1 (5 bases). The V and J ends lost 6 bases and 4 bases respectively, with 12 bases between them. This CDR3 spans 14 amino acids. Looked up from germline, CDR1 is SNHLY and CDR2 is FYNNEI. CDR3 residues: CASSRAVGTGELFF. The CDR3 DNA reads TGTGCCAGCAGCAGGGCAGTTGGCACCGGGGAGCTGTTTTTT.

The gene calls are TRBV30 and TRBJ1-1; D is uncertain. Trimming shortened V by 1 base and J by 1 base, and 7 bases separated the two germline ends. Germline assignment: CDR1 GTSNPN and CDR2 SVGIG (reference sequence). The CDR3 length is 13 residues. The CDR3: CAWSGQANTEAFF. As DNA, the CDR3 is TGTGCCTGGAGTGGGCAGGCGAACACTGAAGCTTTCTTT.

J is TRBJ2-7 and V is TRBV5-4; 9 bases are shared with TRBD1. Trimming cost V 4 bases and J 5 bases; bases outside gene matches: 4. Germline V gives CDR1 SGHNT, CDR2 YYREEE (reference sequence). This CDR3 has 13 amino acids. This chain's CDR3 is CASSPDRGDEQYF. In DNA, the CDR3 is TGTGCCAGCAGCCCGGACAGGGGCGACGAGCAGTACTTC.

The gene calls are TRBV2 and TRBJ2-7; 12 bases are shared with TRBD2. J lost 9 bases, V lost 1 base, and 4 bases had no gene match. CDR3 length: 14 amino acids. Germline CDR1 SNHLY, CDR2 FYNNEI. As DNA, the CDR3 is TGTGCCAGCAGTGAAGGACTAGCGGGAGAGGTGCAGTACTTC. Protein sequence: CASSEGLAGEVQYF.

The chain joins TRBV4-3 to TRBJ1-6, with TRBD1 matching over 7 bases. Germline CDR1 is LGHNA and CDR2 is YSLEER. This CDR3 spans 14 amino acids. V lost 0 bases, J lost 18 bases, and 11 bases stayed unmatched. The CDR3 sequence is CASSQDRDRASSHF. As DNA, the CDR3 is TGCGCCAGCAGCCAAGACCGAGACAGGGCGAGTAGCCACTTT.

This sequence joins TRBV2 and TRBJ1-1, with 7 positions matching TRBD1. The germline CDR1 and CDR2 sequences are SNHLY and FYNNEI. The trim removed 6 bases at V and 4 bases at J, leaving 11 bases unmatched. The CDR3 runs to 15 residues. This chain's CDR3 is CASRSRQGGSTEAFF. CDR3 DNA: TGTGCCAGCAGATCAAGACAGGGTGGGAGCACTGAAGCTTTCTTT.

This chain links TRBV4-2 with TRBJ1-6; no definite D call. CDR3 length equals 15 residues. The germline V gene has CDR1 LGHNA and CDR2 YNFKEQ. Trimming stripped 0 bases from V and 10 bases from J, with 13 bases between. CDR3 DNA: TGTGCCAGCAGCCAAGATTCAACAGTGTCGTCACCCCTCCACTTT. This translates into CASSQDSTVSSPLHF.

The chain couples TRBV6-6 to TRBJ1-1; D may be TRBD1 (5 bases). This CDR3 comprises 13 residues. Germline V CDR1 and CDR2: MNHNY, SVGAGI (reference sequence). The V end lost 2 bases, the J end lost 8 bases, and 12 bases lay between the germline ends. The chain's CDR3 is CASSYVWQGEAFF. For the CDR3, the DNA is TGTGCCAGCAGTTACGTTTGGCAGGGCGAAGCTTTCTTT.

The CDR3 DNA reads as TGTGCCAGCAGCCGTTACGATACAGGGCTAGCCAACTATGGCTACACCTTC. Protein product: CASSRYDTGLANYGYTF. This chain links TRBV5-6 with TRBJ1-2, with D possibly TRBD1 on 6 matching bases. The CDR3 is made up of 17 amino acids. Trimming pared 4 bases from V and 2 bases from J, leaving 21 bases between. CDR1 is SGHDT and CDR2 is YYEEEE in the germline V gene.

CDR3 protein: CAISESTNLNQPQHF. CDR3 nucleotide sequence: TGTGCCATCAGTGAGTCGACTAACCTCAATCAGCCCCAGCATTTT. The V call is TRBV10-3, the J call TRBJ1-5; the D is unclear. With 0 bases removed from V and 3 bases from J, the gap between germline ends came to 9 bases. The length of the CDR3 is 15 residues. Germline V gene data show CDR1 as ENHRY and CDR2 as SYGVKD.

The rearrangement links TRBV7-9 to TRBJ2-1; the D gene is possibly TRBD2 (6 bases). The CDR3 runs to 13 residues. The germline V gene encodes CDR1 SEHNR and CDR2 FQNEAQ (reference sequence). Trimming removed 1 base from V and 10 bases from J, with 11 bases in between. In nucleotides, the CDR3 is TGTGCCAGCAGCTTAGTGGGCCTAGCGGAGCAGTTCTTC. It is translated as CASSLVGLAEQFF. The full variable domain, completed using reference TRBV7-9 and TRBJ2-1, is DTGVSQNPRHKITKRGQNVTFRCDPISEHNRLYWYRQTLGQGPEFLTYFQNEAQLEKSRLLSDRFSAERPKGSFSTLEIQRTEQGDSAMYLCASSLVGLAEQFFGPGTRLTVL.

The chain couples TRBV9 to TRBJ2-3; 9 bases map to TRBD2. The CDR3 totals 18 residues. The germline gives CDR1 SGDLS, CDR2 YYNGEE. The V gene end was trimmed by 3 bases and the J gene end by 2 bases; junction bases not matched to a gene: 13. CDR3 in amino acids: CASSAGGTSRRLTDTQYF. CDR3 coding DNA: TGTGCCAGCAGCGCAGGGGGGACTAGCAGGCGTCTCACAGATACGCAGTATTTT.

The chain recombines TRBV5-1 with TRBJ2-2; perhaps TRBD2 as D (5 bases). The germline V and J ends were trimmed by 0 bases and 4 bases, with 13 bases remaining between them. The CDR3 consists of 16 residues. In germline, CDR1 is SGHRS, CDR2 YFSETQ. The CDR3 is CASSLDQLGGTGELFF. The CDR3, as DNA: TGCGCCAGCAGCTTGGACCAGTTAGGAGGCACCGGGGAGCTGTTTTTT.